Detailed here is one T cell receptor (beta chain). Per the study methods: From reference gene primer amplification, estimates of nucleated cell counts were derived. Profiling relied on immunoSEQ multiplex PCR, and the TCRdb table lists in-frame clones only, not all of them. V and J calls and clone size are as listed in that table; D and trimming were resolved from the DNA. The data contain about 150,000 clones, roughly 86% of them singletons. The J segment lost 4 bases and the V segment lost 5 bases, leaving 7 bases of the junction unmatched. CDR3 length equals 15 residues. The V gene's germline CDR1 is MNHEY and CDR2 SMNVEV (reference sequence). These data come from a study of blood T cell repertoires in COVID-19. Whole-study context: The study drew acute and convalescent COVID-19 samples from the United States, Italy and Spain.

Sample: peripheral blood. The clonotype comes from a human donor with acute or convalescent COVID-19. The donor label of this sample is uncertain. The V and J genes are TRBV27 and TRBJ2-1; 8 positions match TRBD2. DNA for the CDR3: TGTGCCAGCAGTGTTACTAGCGGAGGATACAATGAGCAGTTCTTC. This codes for CASSVTSGGYNEQFF.